The 2 T cell receptor beta chains in this list originate from one sample, sequenced in a study of beta chain features in type 1 diabetes. The isolated RNA, all of it, was reverse transcribed, so expressed TCRB transcripts were what got sequenced. The repertoire was sequenced with immunoSEQ multiplex PCR; TCRdb's copy has only in-frame clones and lacks some. The sample contains about 900,000 clones, 15% to 20% of which appear only once. The sample consisted of naive CD4+ T cells from blood. The origin of the receptors is a woman under 30 in good health.

V gene TRBV5-1 combines with J gene TRBJ1-1, with no clear D. Trimming removed 4 bases at V and 4 bases at J, with 14 bases between. The CDR3 is made up of 14 amino acids. In germline, CDR1 is SGHRS, CDR2 YFSETQ. The CDR3 loop reads CASSTSGSGTEAFF. The DNA of the CDR3 is TGCGCCAGCAGCACATCCGGGTCGGGCACTGAAGCTTTCTTT. Full variable domain (rest looked up from reference TRBV5-1 and TRBJ1-1): KAGVTQTPRYLIKTRGQQVTLSCSPISGHRSVSWYQQTPGQGLQFLFEYFSETQRNKGNFPGRFSGRQFSNSRSEMNVSTLELGDSALYLCASSTSGSGTEAFFGQGTRLTVV.

The chain couples TRBV5-6 to TRBJ1-2; 7 bases fit TRBD1. Germline trimming cut 4 bases from V and 2 bases from J; bases unmatched to any gene: 11. This CDR3 region has 16 residues. Germline-derived CDR1 and CDR2 are SGHDT and YYEEEE. The CDR3 spells CASSLRGGQANYGYTF. The CDR3 DNA sequence: TGTGCCAGCAGCCTCAGGGGCGGACAGGCGAACTATGGCTACACCTTC.